The rows below give T cell receptor beta chains drawn from one sample of a study of PD-1 blockade in classical Hodgkin lymphoma. Data came from immunoSEQ multiplex PCR; TCRdb stores just in-frame clones and leaves some out. In the table there are around 20,000 clones, approximately 90% of which are singletons. This material consisted of peripheral blood mononuclear cells (PBMCs), taken before the second cycle of nivolumab. The origin of the receptors is a human donor with classical Hodgkin lymphoma. CDR3s leave out the opening cysteine and the closing phenylalanine or tryptophan.

V gene,J gene,CDR3 protein
TRBV6-6,TRBJ2-7,ASSPLAGISYEQY
TRBV5-4,TRBJ1-3,ASSPGRSGADSGNTIY
TRBV9,TRBJ2-3,ASMSRGSDTQY
TRBV11-1,TRBJ2-1,ASSLGRALTSYNEQF
TRBV7-2,TRBJ2-3,ASSQGGGFADTQY
TRBV7-8,TRBJ1-5,ASSFQGQRPQH
TRBV7-9,TRBJ2-3,ASSSSGLASLDTQY
TRBV29-1,TRBJ1-5,SVGGTSNQPQH
TRBV4-2,TRBJ2-7,ASSQDPGEVDVSYEQY
TRBV5-1,TRBJ1-5,ASSPGGISNQPQH
TRBV5-1,TRBJ2-5,ASSWGGGQETQY
TRBV19,TRBJ1-5,ASTDPGTGDINQPQH
TRBV27,TRBJ2-3,ASSIRENPSTDTQY
TRBV6-5,TRBJ2-7,ASRPRTGAHEQY
TRBV10-3,TRBJ2-5,AISETGSQETQY
TRBV29-1,TRBJ2-1,SVAGGPRNEQF
TRBV5-1,TRBJ2-7,ASSLPQTSGSSYEQY
TRBV7-8,TRBJ2-7,ASSLGLLETEGVQY
TRBV25-1,TRBJ1-3,ASSEMGASGNTIY
TRBV12-5,TRBJ2-5,ASGPGTRKETQY
TRBV7-7,TRBJ2-1,ASSLGQGLYNEQF
TRBV7-9,TRBJ2-7,ASSLGTSGAGQY
TRBV7-8,TRBJ1-2,ASSQDSLRYT
TRBV7-8,TRBJ2-2,ASSSDRVGGGKLF
TRBV7-9,TRBJ1-6,ASGSGGSYNSPLH
TRBV10-3,TRBJ2-3,AISEGTPSTDTQY
TRBV5-1,TRBJ2-3,ASRNQGASTDTQY
TRBV7-9,TRBJ1-2,ASSPLGGLGGYT
TRBV19,TRBJ2-5,ASSGGGGTQY
TRBV5-1,TRBJ1-4,ASSPGGGNEKLF
TRBV6-5,TRBJ1-4,ASREQGPNEKLF
TRBV7-9,TRBJ2-5,ASSGFGGVQETQY
TRBV5-1,TRBJ2-3,ASSPGTSADTQY
TRBV21-1,TRBJ2-7,ASSKHSRVRDRGRLEQY
TRBV2,TRBJ2-7,AQGVPGVGRNEQY
TRBV18,TRBJ2-1,ASSLGSAAYNEQF
TRBV5-1,TRBJ2-3,ASSLAGLEGTDTQY
TRBV7-8,TRBJ1-1,ASSFGGAYTEAF
TRBV7-8,TRBJ1-1,ASSSDRNKNTEAF
TRBV5-1,TRBJ2-1,ASSLDGVAYNEQF
TRBV4-3,TRBJ1-2,ASSQDQGHYGYT
TRBV5-1,TRBJ2-7,ASSLSGGAYEQY
TRBV21-1,TRBJ1-1,ASSRGQAVEAF
TRBV2,TRBJ1-5,ASSASGSNQPQH
TRBV5-1,TRBJ2-3,ASSLQGGSTDTQY
TRBV6-5,TRBJ2-2,ASKREGVNTGELF
TRBV5-1,TRBJ2-1,ATSEYNEQF
TRBV7-9,TRBJ2-5,ASSELAVQETQY
TRBV7-8,TRBJ2-7,ASSLSGRGRSYEQY
TRBV10-3,TRBJ2-2,AIGGYTGELF
TRBV6-1,TRBJ2-7,ASSVAGAGYEQY
TRBV6-6,TRBJ1-2,ASTYRGNYGYT